A selection of T cell receptor beta chains follows, all from one sample in a study of OX40 agonist ivuxolimab in advanced cancers. Here immunoSEQ multiplex PCR was the method, and the copy in TCRdb shows in-frame clones only, minus some. The sample shows tens of thousands of clones, 92% of them seen only once. The source was CD4+ or CD8+ T cells sorted from blood, collected in a trial of the OX40 agonist ivuxolimab. These receptors all stem from an adult with an advanced solid tumor such as melanoma, head and neck, liver or kidney cancer. The CDR3 runs from the conserved cysteine through the conserved F or W. A D gene is named only where the DNA matches it firmly. Where a row states a size, it is once, few, many or the class of an expanded clone; other rows omit it.

d_call: TRBD1; j_call: TRBJ1-2; clone_size: -; v_call: TRBV6-5; cdr3_nt: TGTGCCAGCCACGTGGGACAGTACTATGGCTACACCTTC; cdr3_aa: CASHVGQYYGYTF
d_call: -; j_call: TRBJ1-4; clone_size: -; v_call: TRBV9; cdr3_nt: TGTGCCAGCAGCGAGGACGGTACAACTAATGAAAAACTGTTTTTT; cdr3_aa: CASSEDGTTNEKLFF
d_call: -; j_call: TRBJ1-3; clone_size: -; v_call: TRBV6-5; cdr3_nt: TGTGCCAGCAGCATCACAGGGTACTCTGGAAACACCATATATTTT; cdr3_aa: CASSITGYSGNTIYF
d_call: -; j_call: TRBJ2-5; clone_size: -; v_call: TRBV10-3; cdr3_nt: TGTGCCATCAGTGAGGGGGTGGGGCAGGAGACCCAGTACTTC; cdr3_aa: CAISEGVGQETQYF
d_call: -; j_call: TRBJ1-1; clone_size: -; v_call: TRBV5-4; cdr3_nt: TGTGCCAGCAGTCCTACAAGGGAAGCCGGAGCTTTCTTT; cdr3_aa: CASSPTREAGAFF
d_call: -; j_call: TRBJ1-4; clone_size: -; v_call: TRBV6-1; cdr3_nt: TGTGCCAGCAGTGAACCCCAGACTAATGAAAAACTGTTTTTT; cdr3_aa: CASSEPQTNEKLFF
d_call: -; j_call: TRBJ2-7; clone_size: -; v_call: TRBV4-1; cdr3_nt: TGCGCCAGCAGCCAAGTACAAGGGAACCGGGGCGAGCAGTACTTC; cdr3_aa: CASSQVQGNRGEQYF
d_call: -; j_call: TRBJ1-4; clone_size: -; v_call: TRBV30; cdr3_nt: TGTGCCTGGAGTGTATGGGAAAAACTGTTTTTT; cdr3_aa: CAWSVWEKLFF
d_call: TRBD2; j_call: TRBJ2-1; clone_size: -; v_call: TRBV27; cdr3_nt: TGTGCCAGCAGTACCTTCCCTTTGGGGGGGTCCTACAATGAGCAGTTCTTC; cdr3_aa: CASSTFPLGGSYNEQFF
d_call: -; j_call: TRBJ2-7; clone_size: -; v_call: TRBV4-2; cdr3_nt: TGTGCCAGCAGCCAAGAGGACACGACCCACTACGAGCAGTACTTC; cdr3_aa: CASSQEDTTHYEQYF
d_call: -; j_call: TRBJ2-1; clone_size: -; v_call: TRBV7-2; cdr3_nt: TGTGCCAGCAGTCTAGAGGCGTCGAATGAGCAGTTCTTC; cdr3_aa: CASSLEASNEQFF
d_call: -; j_call: TRBJ2-2; clone_size: -; v_call: TRBV19; cdr3_nt: TGTGCCAGTACCATCCCCGGGGAGCTGTTTTTT; cdr3_aa: CASTIPGELFF
d_call: TRBD2; j_call: TRBJ2-1; clone_size: -; v_call: TRBV29-1; cdr3_nt: TGCAGCGGAATTAGCGGGAGGGGCTACAATGAGCAGTTCTTC; cdr3_aa: CSGISGRGYNEQFF
d_call: TRBD1; j_call: TRBJ2-7; clone_size: once; v_call: TRBV5-6; cdr3_nt: TGTGCCAGCAGCTCGACAGGGGACTTCTACGAGCAGTACTTC; cdr3_aa: CASSSTGDFYEQYF
d_call: -; j_call: TRBJ1-1; clone_size: -; v_call: TRBV19; cdr3_nt: TGTGCCAAAGGGATGGCCGAAGCTTTCTTT; cdr3_aa: CAKGMAEAFF
d_call: TRBD1; j_call: TRBJ1-5; clone_size: -; v_call: TRBV9; cdr3_nt: TGTGCCAGCAGCAGGACAGGGGAGAACAATCAGCCCCAGCATTTT; cdr3_aa: CASSRTGENNQPQHF
d_call: TRBD2; j_call: TRBJ2-1; clone_size: -; v_call: TRBV4-2; cdr3_nt: TGTGCCAGCAGCCCTCGCGCTAGCGGGAGAGATGAGCAGTTCTTC; cdr3_aa: CASSPRASGRDEQFF
d_call: -; j_call: TRBJ1-5; clone_size: few; v_call: TRBV27; cdr3_nt: TGTGCCAGCAGTTTATCGGGATATCAGCCCCAGCATTTT; cdr3_aa: CASSLSGYQPQHF
d_call: -; j_call: TRBJ1-1; clone_size: once; v_call: TRBV2; cdr3_nt: TGTGCCAGCACCTTCCGGAGGACTGAAGCTTTCTTT; cdr3_aa: CASTFRRTEAFF
d_call: -; j_call: TRBJ2-5; clone_size: -; v_call: TRBV4-2; cdr3_nt: TGTGCCAGCAGCCAAGATTCAACCGGCGGAGGGGAGCAGTACTTC; cdr3_aa: CASSQDSTGGGEQYF
d_call: TRBD2; j_call: TRBJ2-1; clone_size: -; v_call: TRBV11-2; cdr3_nt: TGTGCCAGCAGCTTGTCTGCGGGGGTCCGGGATGAGCAGTTCTTC; cdr3_aa: CASSLSAGVRDEQFF
d_call: -; j_call: TRBJ2-7; clone_size: -; v_call: TRBV2; cdr3_nt: TGTGCCAGCAGTGTTCTAGAAAGCTCCTACGAGCAGTACTTC; cdr3_aa: CASSVLESSYEQYF
d_call: TRBD2; j_call: TRBJ2-7; clone_size: -; v_call: TRBV6-5; cdr3_nt: TGTGCCAGCAGTTACGTTTCGGGGGGAGGTCACGAGCAGTACTTC; cdr3_aa: CASSYVSGGGHEQYF
d_call: -; j_call: TRBJ1-1; clone_size: -; v_call: TRBV2; cdr3_nt: TGTGCCAGCAGTGAAGGGAATGAAGCTTTCTTT; cdr3_aa: CASSEGNEAFF